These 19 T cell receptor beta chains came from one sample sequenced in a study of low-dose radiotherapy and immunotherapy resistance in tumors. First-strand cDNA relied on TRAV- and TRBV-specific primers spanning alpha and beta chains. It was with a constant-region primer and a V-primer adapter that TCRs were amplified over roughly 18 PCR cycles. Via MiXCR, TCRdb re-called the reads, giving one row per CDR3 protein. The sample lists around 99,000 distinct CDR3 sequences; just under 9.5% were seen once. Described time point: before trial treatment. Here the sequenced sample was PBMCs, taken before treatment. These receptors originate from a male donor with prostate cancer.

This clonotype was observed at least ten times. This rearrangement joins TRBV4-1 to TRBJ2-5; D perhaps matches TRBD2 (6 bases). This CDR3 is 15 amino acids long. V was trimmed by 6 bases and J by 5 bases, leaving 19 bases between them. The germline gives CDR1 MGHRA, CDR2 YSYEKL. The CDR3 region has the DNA TGCGCCAGCAGGAGCGGGCCCGGAATTTGGGAGACCCAGTACTTC. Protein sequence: CASRSGPGIWETQYF.

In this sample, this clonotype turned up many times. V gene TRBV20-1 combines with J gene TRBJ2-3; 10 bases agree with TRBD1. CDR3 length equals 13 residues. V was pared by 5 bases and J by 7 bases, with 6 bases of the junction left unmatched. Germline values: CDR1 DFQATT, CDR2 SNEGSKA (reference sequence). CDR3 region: CSAPRQGANTQYF. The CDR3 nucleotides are TGCAGTGCTCCTAGACAGGGGGCAAATACGCAGTATTTT.

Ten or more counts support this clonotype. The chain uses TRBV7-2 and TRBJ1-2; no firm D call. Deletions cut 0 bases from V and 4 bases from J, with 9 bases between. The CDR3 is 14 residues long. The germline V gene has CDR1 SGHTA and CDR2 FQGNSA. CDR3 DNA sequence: TGTGCCAGCAGCTTAGCGTCAGGCCGCTATGGCTACACCTTC. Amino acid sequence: CASSLASGRYGYTF.

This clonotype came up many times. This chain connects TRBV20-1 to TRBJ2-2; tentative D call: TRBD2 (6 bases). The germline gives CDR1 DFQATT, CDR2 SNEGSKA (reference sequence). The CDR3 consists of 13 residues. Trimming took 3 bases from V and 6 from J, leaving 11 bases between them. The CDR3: CSASQERAGELFF. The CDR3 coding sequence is TGCAGTGCTAGCCAGGAGCGGGCCGGGGAGCTGTTTTTT.

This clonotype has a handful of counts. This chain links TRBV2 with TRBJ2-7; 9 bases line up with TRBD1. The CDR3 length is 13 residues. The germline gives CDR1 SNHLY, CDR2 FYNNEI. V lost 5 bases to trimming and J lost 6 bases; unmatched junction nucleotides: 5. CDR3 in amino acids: CASSRDRAGEQYF. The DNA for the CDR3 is TGTGCCAGCAGTCGGGACAGGGCGGGCGAGCAGTACTTC. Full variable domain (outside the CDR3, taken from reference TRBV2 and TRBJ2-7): EPEVTQTPSHQVTQMGQEVILRCVPISNHLYFYWYRQILGQKVEFLVSFYNNEISEKSEIFDDQFSVERPDGSNFTLKIRSTKLEDSAMYFCASSRDRAGEQYFGPGTRLTVT.

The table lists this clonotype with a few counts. The CDR3 loop reads CASSLRLGDTQYF. In DNA form, the CDR3 reads TGTGCCAGCAGCTTACGACTAGGGGATACGCAGTATTTT. This chain links TRBV11-2 with TRBJ2-3; tentative D call: TRBD2 (6 bases). V was cut by 2 bases and J by 6 bases, with 9 bases left in between. Germline assignment: CDR1 SGHAT and CDR2 FQNNGV. The CDR3 has 13 amino acids.

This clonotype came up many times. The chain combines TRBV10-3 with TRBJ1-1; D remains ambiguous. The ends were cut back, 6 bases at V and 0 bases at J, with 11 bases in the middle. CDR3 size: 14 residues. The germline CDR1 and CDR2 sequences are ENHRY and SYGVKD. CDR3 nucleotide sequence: TGTGCCATCAGAAAGGACGGTTTGAACACTGAAGCTTTCTTT. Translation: CAIRKDGLNTEAFF.

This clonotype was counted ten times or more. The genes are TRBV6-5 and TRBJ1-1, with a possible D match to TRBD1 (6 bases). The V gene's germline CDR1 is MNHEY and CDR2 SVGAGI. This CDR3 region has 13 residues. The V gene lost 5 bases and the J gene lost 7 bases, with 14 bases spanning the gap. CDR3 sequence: CASSLDSLDEAFF. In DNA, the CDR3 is TGTGCCAGCAGTCTGGACAGTCTCGATGAAGCTTTCTTT.

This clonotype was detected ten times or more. The CDR3, as DNA: TGCAGTGCTACAGATTTAGCGGGTACCACAGATACGCAGTATTTT. Its translation: CSATDLAGTTDTQYF. This chain uses TRBV20-1 with TRBJ2-3, with 7 bases lining up with TRBD2. The J segment lost 2 bases and the V segment lost 4 bases, leaving 9 bases of the junction unmatched. CDR1 is DFQATT, CDR2 SNEGSKA, per germline (reference sequence). This CDR3 has 15 amino acids.

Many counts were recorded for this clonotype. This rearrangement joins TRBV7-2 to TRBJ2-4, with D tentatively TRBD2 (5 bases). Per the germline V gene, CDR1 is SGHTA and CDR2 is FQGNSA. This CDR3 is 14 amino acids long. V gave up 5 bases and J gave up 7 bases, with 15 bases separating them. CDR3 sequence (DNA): TGTGCCAGCAGCCCTCGGGATGGAAACAACATTCAGTACTTC. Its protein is CASSPRDGNNIQYF. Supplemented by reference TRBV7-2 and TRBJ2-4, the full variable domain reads GAGVSQSPSNKVTEKGKDVELRCDPISGHTALYWYRQSLGQGLEFLIYFQGNSAPDKSGLPSDRFSAERTGGSVSTLTIQRTQQEDSAVYLCASSPRDGNNIQYFGAGTRLSVL.

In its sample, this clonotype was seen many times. The CDR3: CAWDESDNRLYF. The CDR3 DNA follows: TGTGCCTGGGATGAGTCGGACAATCGTCTGTACTTC. V gene TRBV30 combines with J gene TRBJ2-5; D may be TRBD1 (5 bases). This CDR3 comprises 12 residues. Germline values: CDR1 GTSNPN, CDR2 SVGIG (reference sequence). V lost 5 bases and J lost 13, with 20 bases in between.

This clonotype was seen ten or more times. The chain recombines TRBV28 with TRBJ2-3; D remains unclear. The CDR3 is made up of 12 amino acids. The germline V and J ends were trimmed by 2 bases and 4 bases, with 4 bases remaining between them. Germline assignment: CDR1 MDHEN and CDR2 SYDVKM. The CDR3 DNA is TGTGCCAGCAGTTTAGATGCAGATACGCAGTATTTT. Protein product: CASSLDADTQYF.

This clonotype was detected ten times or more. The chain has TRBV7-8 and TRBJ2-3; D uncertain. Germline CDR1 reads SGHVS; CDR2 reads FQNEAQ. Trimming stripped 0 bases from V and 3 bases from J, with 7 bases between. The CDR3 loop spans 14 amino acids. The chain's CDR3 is CASSLAVTTDTQYF. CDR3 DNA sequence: TGTGCCAGCAGCTTAGCGGTGACTACAGATACGCAGTATTTT.

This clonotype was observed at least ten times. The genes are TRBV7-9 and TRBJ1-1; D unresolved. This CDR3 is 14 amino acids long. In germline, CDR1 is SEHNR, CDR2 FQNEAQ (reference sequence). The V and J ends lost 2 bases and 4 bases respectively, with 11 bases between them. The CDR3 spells CASSLLPEGTEAFF. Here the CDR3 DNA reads TGTGCCAGCAGCTTATTGCCGGAGGGCACTGAAGCTTTCTTT.

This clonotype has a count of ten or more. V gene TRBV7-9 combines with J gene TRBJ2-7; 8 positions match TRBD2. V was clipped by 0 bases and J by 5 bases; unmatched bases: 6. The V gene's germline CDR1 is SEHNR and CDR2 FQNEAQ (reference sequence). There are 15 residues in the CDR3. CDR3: CASSLALPGRDEQYF. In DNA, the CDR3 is TGTGCCAGCAGCTTAGCTCTCCCCGGGAGGGACGAGCAGTACTTC.

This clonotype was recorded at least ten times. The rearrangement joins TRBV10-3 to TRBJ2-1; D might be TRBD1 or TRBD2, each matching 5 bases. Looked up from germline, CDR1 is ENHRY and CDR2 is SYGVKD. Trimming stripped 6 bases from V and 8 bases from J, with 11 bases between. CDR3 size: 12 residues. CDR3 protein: CAIRQGGYEQFF. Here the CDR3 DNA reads TGTGCCATCAGGCAGGGCGGGTATGAGCAGTTCTTC.

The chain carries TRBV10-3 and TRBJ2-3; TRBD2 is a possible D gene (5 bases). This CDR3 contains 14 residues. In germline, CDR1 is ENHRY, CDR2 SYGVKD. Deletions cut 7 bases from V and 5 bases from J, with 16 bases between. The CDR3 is CAIKPGPRGDTQYF. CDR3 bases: TGTGCCATCAAACCAGGCCCCCGGGGAGATACGCAGTATTTT.

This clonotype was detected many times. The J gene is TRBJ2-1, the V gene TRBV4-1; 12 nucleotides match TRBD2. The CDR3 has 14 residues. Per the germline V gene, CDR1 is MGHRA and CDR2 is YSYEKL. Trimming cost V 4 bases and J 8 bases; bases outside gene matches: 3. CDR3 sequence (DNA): TGCGCCAGCAGCCGGACTAGCGGGACCGATGAGCAGTTCTTC. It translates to CASSRTSGTDEQFF.

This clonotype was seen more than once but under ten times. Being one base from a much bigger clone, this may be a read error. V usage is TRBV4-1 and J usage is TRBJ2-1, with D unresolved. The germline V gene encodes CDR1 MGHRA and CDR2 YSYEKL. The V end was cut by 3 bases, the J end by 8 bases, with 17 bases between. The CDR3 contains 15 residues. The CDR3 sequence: CASSQNRPLRYEQFF. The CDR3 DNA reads TGCGCCAGCAGCCAGAACCGGCCTTTAAGGTATGAGCAGTTCTTC.